Following are 3 T cell receptor beta chains from one sample sequenced in a study of low-dose radiotherapy and immunotherapy resistance in tumors. Primers used for first-strand cDNA, a TRAV- and TRBV-specific set, covered both alpha and beta chains. TCRs were amplified for 15 to 25 PCR cycles with a constant-region primer and V-primer adapter. TCRdb re-called the reads through MiXCR, storing one row per CDR3 protein. The table shows around 13,000 distinct CDR3 sequences, with about 74% occurring only once. The receptors here all came from a human donor with advanced metastatic prostate, ovarian, gallbladder or colorectal cancer (not recorded which). This table probably holds off-target reads from a library built for another chain.

The chain recombines TRBV29-1 with TRBJ1-2, with unresolved D. The CDR3 covers 14 residues. V was clipped by 7 bases and J by 5 bases, with 20 bases between them. Germline V gives CDR1 SQVTM, CDR2 ANQGSEA. The CDR3 nucleotides are TGCAGCGCCGTGTCCGTCCGACCCTCTTATGGCTACACCTTC. This sequence encodes CSAVSVRPSYGYTF.

V is TRBV12-3 or TRBV12-4 and J is TRBJ1-4, with D perhaps TRBD1 (5 bases). The V gene lost 6 bases and the J gene lost 4 bases, with 21 bases spanning the gap. CDR3 length: 17 residues. The CDR3 coding sequence is TGTGCCAGCAGCAAGAATACAGGATCCAAAGTTAATGAAAAACTGTTTTTT. Protein product: CASSKNTGSKVNEKLFF.

The sample holds a few counts of this clonotype. The J gene is TRBJ2-5, the V gene TRBV2, with 8 bases lining up with TRBD2. Germline CDR1 is SNHLY and CDR2 is FYNNEI. The CDR3 consists of 13 residues. V lost 7 bases, J lost 2 bases, and 3 bases stayed unmatched. The CDR3 region is CASNGGAQETQYF. Here the CDR3 DNA reads TGTGCCAGCAACGGGGGGGCACAAGAGACCCAGTACTTC.